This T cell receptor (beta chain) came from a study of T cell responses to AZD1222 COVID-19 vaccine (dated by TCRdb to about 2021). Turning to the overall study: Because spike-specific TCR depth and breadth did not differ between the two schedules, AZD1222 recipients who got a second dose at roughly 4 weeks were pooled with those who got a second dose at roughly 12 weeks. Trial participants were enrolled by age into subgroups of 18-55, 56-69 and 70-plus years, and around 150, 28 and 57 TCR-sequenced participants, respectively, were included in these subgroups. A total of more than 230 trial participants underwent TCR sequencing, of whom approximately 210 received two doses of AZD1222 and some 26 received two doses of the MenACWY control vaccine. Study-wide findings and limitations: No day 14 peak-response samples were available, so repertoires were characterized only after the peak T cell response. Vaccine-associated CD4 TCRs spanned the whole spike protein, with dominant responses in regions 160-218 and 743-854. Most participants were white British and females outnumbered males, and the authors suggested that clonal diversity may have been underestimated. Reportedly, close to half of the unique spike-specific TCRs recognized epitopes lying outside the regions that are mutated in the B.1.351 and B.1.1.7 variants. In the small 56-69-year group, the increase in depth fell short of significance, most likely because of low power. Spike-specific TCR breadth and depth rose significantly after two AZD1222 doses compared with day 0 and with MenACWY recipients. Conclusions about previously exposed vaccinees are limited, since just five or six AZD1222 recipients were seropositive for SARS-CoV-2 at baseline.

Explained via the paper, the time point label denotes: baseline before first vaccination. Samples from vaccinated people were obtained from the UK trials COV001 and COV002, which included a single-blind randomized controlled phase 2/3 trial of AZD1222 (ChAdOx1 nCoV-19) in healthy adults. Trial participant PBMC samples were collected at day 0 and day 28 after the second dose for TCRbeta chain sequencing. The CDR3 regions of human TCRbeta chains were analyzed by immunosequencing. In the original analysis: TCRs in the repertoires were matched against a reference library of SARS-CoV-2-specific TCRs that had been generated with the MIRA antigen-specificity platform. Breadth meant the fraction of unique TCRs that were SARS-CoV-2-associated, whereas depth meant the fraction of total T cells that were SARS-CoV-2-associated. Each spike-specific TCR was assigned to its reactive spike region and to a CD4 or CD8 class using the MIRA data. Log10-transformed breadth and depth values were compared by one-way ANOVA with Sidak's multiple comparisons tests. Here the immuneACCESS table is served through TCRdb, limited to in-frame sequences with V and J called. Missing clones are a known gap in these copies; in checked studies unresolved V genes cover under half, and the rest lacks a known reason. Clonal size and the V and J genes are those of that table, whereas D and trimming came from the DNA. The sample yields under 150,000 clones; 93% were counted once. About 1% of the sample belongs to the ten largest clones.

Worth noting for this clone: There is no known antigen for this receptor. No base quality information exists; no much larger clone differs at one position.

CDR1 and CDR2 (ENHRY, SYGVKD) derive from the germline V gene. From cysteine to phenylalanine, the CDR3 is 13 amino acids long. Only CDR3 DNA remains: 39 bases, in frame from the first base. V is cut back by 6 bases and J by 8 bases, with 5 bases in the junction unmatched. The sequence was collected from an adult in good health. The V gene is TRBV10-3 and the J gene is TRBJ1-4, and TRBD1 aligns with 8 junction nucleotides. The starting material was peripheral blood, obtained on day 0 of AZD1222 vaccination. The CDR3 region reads CAIRTGEGEKLFF. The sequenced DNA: TGTGCCATCAGGACAGGGGAAGGAGAAAAACTGTTTTTT.